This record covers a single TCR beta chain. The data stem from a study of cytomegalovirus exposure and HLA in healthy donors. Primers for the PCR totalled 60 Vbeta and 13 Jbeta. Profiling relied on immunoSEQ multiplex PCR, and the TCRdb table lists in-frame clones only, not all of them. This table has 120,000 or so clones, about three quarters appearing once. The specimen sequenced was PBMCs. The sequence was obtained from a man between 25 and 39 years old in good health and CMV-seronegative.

Here the CDR3 DNA reads TGTGCCAGCAGCCTAGGGAAGCCAGGAGATACGCAGTATTTT. Its protein is CASSLGKPGDTQYF. The chain has TRBV7-6 and TRBJ2-3; unclear D gene. This CDR3 region has 14 residues. Germline lookup yields CDR1 SGHVS and CDR2 FNYEAQ. V was clipped by 5 bases and J by 5 bases, with 14 bases between them.